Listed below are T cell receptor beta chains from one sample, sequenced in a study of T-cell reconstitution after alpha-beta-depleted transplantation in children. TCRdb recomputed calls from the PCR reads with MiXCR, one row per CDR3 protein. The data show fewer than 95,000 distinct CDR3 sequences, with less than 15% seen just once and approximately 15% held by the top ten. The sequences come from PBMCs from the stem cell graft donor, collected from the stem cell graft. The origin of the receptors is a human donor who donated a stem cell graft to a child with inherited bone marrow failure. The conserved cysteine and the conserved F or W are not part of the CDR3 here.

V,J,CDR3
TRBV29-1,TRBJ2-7,SLSWADEQY
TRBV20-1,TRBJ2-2,SARGRGKTGELF
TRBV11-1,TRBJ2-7,ASSLNGLNEQY
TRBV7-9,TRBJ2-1,ASSSDARAWVANEQF
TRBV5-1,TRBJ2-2,ASSYRDRGRNLDTGELF
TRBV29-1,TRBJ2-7,SAGSGRASYEQY
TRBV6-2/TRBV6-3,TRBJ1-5,ASSVRTAIYQPQH
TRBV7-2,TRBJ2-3,ASSPGGPGTDTQY
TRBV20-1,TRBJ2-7,SAARQGLYEQY
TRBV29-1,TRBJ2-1,SVQGLKSALKNEQF
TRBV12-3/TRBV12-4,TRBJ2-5,ASTPGTGPGETQY
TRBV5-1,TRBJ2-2,ASSLAGQGRDTGELF
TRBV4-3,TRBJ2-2,ASSPQGPGELF
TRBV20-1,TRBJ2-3,SARRASTQY
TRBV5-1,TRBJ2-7,ASSPCGGGQLTLGQY
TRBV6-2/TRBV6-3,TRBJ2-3,ASSQLPEDTQY
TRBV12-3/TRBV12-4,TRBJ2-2,ASSFYGELF
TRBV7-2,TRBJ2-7,ASSSDRTYEQY
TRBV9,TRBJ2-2,ASSVPRGTFNTGELF
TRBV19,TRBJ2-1,ASSMLGNSYNEQF
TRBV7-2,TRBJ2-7,ASSLAGSPYEQY
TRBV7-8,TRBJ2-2,ASSLVGLAGTGELF
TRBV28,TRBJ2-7,ASSSAGGSYEQY
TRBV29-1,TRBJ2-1,SIAGTEGGTYNEQF
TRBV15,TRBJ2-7,ATSRDAGTGTYEQY